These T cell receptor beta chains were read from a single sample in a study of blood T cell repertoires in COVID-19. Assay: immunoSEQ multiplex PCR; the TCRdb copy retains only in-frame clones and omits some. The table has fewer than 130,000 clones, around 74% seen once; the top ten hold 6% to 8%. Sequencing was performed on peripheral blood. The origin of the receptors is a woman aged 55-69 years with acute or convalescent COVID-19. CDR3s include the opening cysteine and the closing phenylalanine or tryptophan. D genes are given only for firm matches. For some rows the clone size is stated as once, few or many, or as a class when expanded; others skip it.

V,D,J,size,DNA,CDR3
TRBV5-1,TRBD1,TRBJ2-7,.,TGCGCCAGCAGCTTGGTAGGGACAGGGTCGGACGAGCAGTACTTC,CASSLVGTGSDEQYF
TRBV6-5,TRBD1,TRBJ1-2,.,TGTGCCAGCAGGGGACAGGGGATAAACTATGGCTACACCTTC,CASRGQGINYGYTF
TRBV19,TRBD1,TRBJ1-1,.,TGTGCCAGTAGTTCCGACAGGGGGTTGACTGAAGCTTTCTTT,CASSSDRGLTEAFF
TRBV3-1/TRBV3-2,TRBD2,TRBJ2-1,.,TGTGCCAGCAGCCAACAGAGCGGGGGGTACAATGAGCAGTTCTTC,CASSQQSGGYNEQFF
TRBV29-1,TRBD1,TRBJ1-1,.,TGCAGCGCATCACGGGACAGGGGCACTGAAGCTTTCTTT,CSASRDRGTEAFF
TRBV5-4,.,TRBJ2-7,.,TGTGCCAGCAGCCGTAATCGGGGGGCGACGATATCCTACGAGCAGTACTTC,CASSRNRGATISYEQYF
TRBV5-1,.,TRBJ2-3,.,TGCGCCAGCAGCCAAGACGGATTCGGGGATACGCAGTATTTT,CASSQDGFGDTQYF
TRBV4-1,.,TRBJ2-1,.,TGCGCCAGCAGCCAAATGGACATGGGTTTCTCCTACAATGAGCAGTTCTTC,CASSQMDMGFSYNEQFF
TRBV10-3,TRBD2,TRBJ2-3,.,TGTGCCATTGCGGGAGGAACAGATACGCAGTATTTT,CAIAGGTDTQYF
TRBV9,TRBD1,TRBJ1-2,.,TGTGCCAGCAGCGTTAGACAGGGATCAAGCGGCTACACCTTC,CASSVRQGSSGYTF
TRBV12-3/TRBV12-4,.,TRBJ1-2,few,TGTGCCAGCAGTTTATCAGGGGTCTATGGCTACACCTTC,CASSLSGVYGYTF
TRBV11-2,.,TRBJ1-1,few,TGTGCCAGCAGCTCAGGACAGTTTGAAGCTTTCTTT,CASSSGQFEAFF
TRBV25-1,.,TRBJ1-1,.,TGTGCCAGCAGTGCCGGGGGAGTGACTGAAGCTTTCTTT,CASSAGGVTEAFF
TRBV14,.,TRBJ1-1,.,TGTGCCAGCAGCGAACCTAGGCTCGGCGGTGAAGCTTTCTTT,CASSEPRLGGEAFF
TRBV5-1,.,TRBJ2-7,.,TGCGCCAGCAGCCCAACCACTAGCTACGAGCAGTACTTC,CASSPTTSYEQYF
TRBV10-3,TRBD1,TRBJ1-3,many,TGTGCCATCGTGGGGACAGGCTCTGGAAACACCATATATTTT,CAIVGTGSGNTIYF
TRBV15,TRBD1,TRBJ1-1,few,TGTGCCACCAGCTACCGGACAGGGATGAACACTGAAGCTTTCTTT,CATSYRTGMNTEAFF
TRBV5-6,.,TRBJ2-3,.,TGTGCCAGCAGCTTGAAGACTCGCACAGATACGCAGTATTTT,CASSLKTRTDTQYF
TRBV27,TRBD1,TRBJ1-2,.,TGTGCCAGCAGTTTCTTTACTCGGACAGGGCAAAACTATGGCTACACCTTC,CASSFFTRTGQNYGYTF
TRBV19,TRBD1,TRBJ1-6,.,TGTGCCTCCAGTCAGATCGGGACAGGGAATTCACCCCTCCACTTT,CASSQIGTGNSPLHF
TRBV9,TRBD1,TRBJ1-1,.,TGTGCCAGCAGCTCTCAGGGGGCCCGGAACACTGAAGCTTTCTTT,CASSSQGARNTEAFF
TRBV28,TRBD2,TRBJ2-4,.,TGTGCCACGCGACCTGGGGGGGTAGGTGTGGACATTCAGTACTTC,CATRPGGVGVDIQYF
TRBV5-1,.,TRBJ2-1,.,TGCGCCAGCAGCTTACTAGGGGGTTACTACAATGAGCAGTTCTTC,CASSLLGGYYNEQFF
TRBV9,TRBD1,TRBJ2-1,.,TGTGCCAGCAGCGTAGTCGGGACAGGGATCAATGAGCAGTTCTTC,CASSVVGTGINEQFF
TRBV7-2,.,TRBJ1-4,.,TGTGCCAGCAGCTTAGGGGGTACGGGAGCTAATGAAAAACTGTTTTTT,CASSLGGTGANEKLFF
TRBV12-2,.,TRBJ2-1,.,TGTGCAAGTCGCTTAGCGCCTAGCGGGGTTGCCAATGAGCAGTTCTTC,CASRLAPSGVANEQFF
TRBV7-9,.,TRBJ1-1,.,TGTGCCAGCAGCTTAGTTCAGGGGCGCAGGTCTGTAGCTTTCTTT,CASSLVQGRRSVAFF
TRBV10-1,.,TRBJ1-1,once,TGCGCCAGCAGAGCCGGGAGGAACACTGAAGCTTTCTTT,CASRAGRNTEAFF
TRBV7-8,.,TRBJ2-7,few,TGTGCCAGCAGCTTAAACAGGGTCTACGAGCAGTACTTC,CASSLNRVYEQYF
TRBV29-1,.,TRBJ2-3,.,TGCAGCGTTGGCCCGTCGGGGACGCAGTATTTT,CSVGPSGTQYF
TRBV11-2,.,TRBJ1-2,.,TGTGCCAGCAGCTTAGATCCAGGGAAGAACTATGGCTACACCTTC,CASSLDPGKNYGYTF
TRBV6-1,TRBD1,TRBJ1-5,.,TGTGCCAGCAGTGAAGGGACAGGGAAAGTGCAATATCAGCCCCAGCATTTT,CASSEGTGKVQYQPQHF
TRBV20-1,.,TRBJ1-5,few,TGCAGTGCTAGTTATAGCAATCAGCCCCAGCATTTT,CSASYSNQPQHF
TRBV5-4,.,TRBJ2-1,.,TGTGCCAGCAGCTTGGCGGGGGACCGCGATGAGCAGTTCTTC,CASSLAGDRDEQFF
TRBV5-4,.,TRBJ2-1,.,TGTGCCAGCAGCTTGCAGGGTCGCGCCGGGTCGAATGAGCAGTTCTTC,CASSLQGRAGSNEQFF
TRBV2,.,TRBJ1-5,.,TGTGCCAGCAACCCCGGGTATAGCAATCAGCCCCAGCATTTT,CASNPGYSNQPQHF
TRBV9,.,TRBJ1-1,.,TGTGCCAGCAGCGTACACGTGGCCACTGAAGCTTTCTTT,CASSVHVATEAFF
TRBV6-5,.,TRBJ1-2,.,TGTGCCAGCAGTATCGACAGGTCTGGCTACACCTTC,CASSIDRSGYTF
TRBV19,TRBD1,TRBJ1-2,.,TGTGCCAGTACCGAACGGACAGGGGCTAACTATGGCTACACCTTC,CASTERTGANYGYTF
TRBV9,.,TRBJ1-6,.,TGTGCCAGCAGCGTAGCGGACACGGATAATTCACCCCTCCACTTT,CASSVADTDNSPLHF
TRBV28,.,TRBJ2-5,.,TGTGCCAGCAGTTTAATATACCAGCAAGAGACCCAGTACTTC,CASSLIYQQETQYF
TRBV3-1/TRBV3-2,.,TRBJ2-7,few,TGTGCCAGCAGCCAAGGTCTATACGAGCAGTACTTC,CASSQGLYEQYF
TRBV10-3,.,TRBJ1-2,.,TGTGCCATCAGCCCCTGGACAGTCTATGGCTACACCTTC,CAISPWTVYGYTF
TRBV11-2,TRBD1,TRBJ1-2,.,TGTGCCAGCAGCTTCACCGGGACAGGGTACGGCTACACCTTC,CASSFTGTGYGYTF
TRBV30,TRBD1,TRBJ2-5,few,TGTGCCTGGAGTGTACGTGCAGGGGGCGGGGAGACCCAGTACTTC,CAWSVRAGGGETQYF
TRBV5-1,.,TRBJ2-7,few,TGCGCCAGCAGCCCCGGGAGCTCCTACGAGCAGTACTTC,CASSPGSSYEQYF
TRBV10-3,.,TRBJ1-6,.,TGTGCCATCAGTGAGTCGTCGGGGGGCAAATCACCCCTCCACTTT,CAISESSGGKSPLHF
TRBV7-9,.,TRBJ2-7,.,TGTGCCAGCAGCTTAGCGACAGACAACTACGAGCAGTACTTC,CASSLATDNYEQYF
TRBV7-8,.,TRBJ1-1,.,TGTGCCAGCACAGGGAAGGCGGACACTGAAGCTTTCTTT,CASTGKADTEAFF
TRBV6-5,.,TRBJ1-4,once,TGTGCCACCACGGGGGGGTTGGGGGAAAAACTGTTTTTT,CATTGGLGEKLFF
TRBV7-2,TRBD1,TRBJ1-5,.,TGTGCCAGCAGCTTCCGGACAGGGGGCAATCAGCCCCAGCATTTT,CASSFRTGGNQPQHF
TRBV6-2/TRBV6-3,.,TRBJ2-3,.,TGTGCCAGCAGTTCTAGCGCCACGCGGGATACGCAGTATTTT,CASSSSATRDTQYF